This T cell receptor (beta chain) was sequenced for a study of post-analysis software for immune sequencing data. Background on the study: The study covered relapsing-remitting, secondary progressive and progressive-relapsing courses of multiple sclerosis.

Germline V gives CDR1 DFQATT, CDR2 SNEGSKA (reference sequence). The V segment lost 5 bases and the J segment 3 bases; nucleotides outside the gene matches: 11. The CDR3 is 15 residues long. This clonotype was seen more than once but under ten times. The antigen remains unidentified. The study's findings and limits: Significantly lower normalized Chao1 diversity was found in patients with multiple sclerosis relative to controls. The study found TRBV5-6, TRBV5-1 and TRBV20-1 among about five TRBV segments more frequent in patients than controls.

TCR beta libraries were prepared from cDNA with unique molecular identifiers. Researchers reported a few hundred thousand cDNA molecules coming from around 1 to 10 million T cells. TCRdb recomputed calls from the PCR reads with MiXCR, one row per CDR3 protein. This repertoire shows some 690,000 distinct CDR3 sequences, over 45% found once; its top ten account for about 10%. This receptor was obtained from a girl aged 2 to 10 with multiple sclerosis. The sequenced sample was blood. This chain links TRBV20-1 with TRBJ2-7; TRBD2 matches at 9 bases. CDR3 sequence (DNA): TGCAGTGCTCCCCCCTCCGGGACTAGCAGCTACGAGCAGTACTTC. Its protein product is CSAPPSGTSSYEQYF.